These T cell receptor beta chains were read from a single sample in a study of blood T cell repertoires in COVID-19. The table came from immunoSEQ multiplex PCR; TCRdb's copy has only in-frame clones and leaves some out. The repertoire consists of 95,000 to 150,000 clones, with more than 70% occurring once and the leading ten covering roughly 3.9%. Sequencing was carried out using peripheral blood. These receptor sequences come from a man aged 60 to 75 with acute or convalescent COVID-19. Each CDR3 is given with its conserved first and last residue. Fields, in order: D gene, J gene, V gene, clone size, CDR3 DNA, CDR3 protein. D genes are given only for firm matches. Where a row states a size, it is once, few, many or the class of an expanded clone; other rows omit it.

TRBD2 TRBJ2-1 TRBV7-2 NA TGTGCCAGCAGCTTGCGGGGGAGCTCCTACAATGAGCAGTTCTTC CASSLRGSSYNEQFF
NA TRBJ2-7 TRBV19 NA TGTGCCAGTAGTATGACTGCCGCCTACGAGCAGTACTTC CASSMTAAYEQYF
NA TRBJ2-5 TRBV3-1/TRBV3-2 few TGTGCCAGCAGCCAATATGAGGGTCGGCGGAGCCAAGAGACCCAGTACTTC CASSQYEGRRSQETQYF
NA TRBJ2-3 TRBV5-1 NA TGCGCCAGCAGCGGAGCCGCGCCCGGGGATACGCAGTATTTT CASSGAAPGDTQYF
TRBD1 TRBJ2-7 TRBV11-2 NA TGTGCCAGCAGCTTAGGACAGGGCGCCTACGAGCAGTACTTC CASSLGQGAYEQYF
NA TRBJ2-1 TRBV27 once TGTGCCAGCAGTTTCCCTCCTAGCCGGAGCTCCTACAATGAGCAGTTCTTC CASSFPPSRSSYNEQFF
TRBD1 TRBJ2-3 TRBV28 once TGTGCCAGCACCCTGGACAGGGGGCTAACAGATACGCAGTATTTT CASTLDRGLTDTQYF
TRBD2 TRBJ2-2 TRBV7-3 NA TGTGCCAGCAGCTTAACAGGGGCCCCGGGAGGCGGGGAGCTGTTTTTT CASSLTGAPGGGELFF
TRBD1 TRBJ2-7 TRBV7-2 NA TGTGCCAGCAGCTTAGCGGGACAGGCATCCTACGAGCAGTACTTC CASSLAGQASYEQYF
NA TRBJ2-2 TRBV4-2 few TGTGCCACCGAGCGAGGGGGGAACACCGGGGAGCTGTTTTTT CATERGGNTGELFF
TRBD2 TRBJ2-7 TRBV6-2/TRBV6-3 few TGTGCCAGCAGTCCAAGACTAGCGGGAGCGTGGGAGCAGTACTTC CASSPRLAGAWEQYF
TRBD2 TRBJ2-6 TRBV9 NA TGTGCCAGCAGCGTAGCGGGGACTAGCGGGGTTGCTACTGGGGCCAACGTCCTGACTTTC CASSVAGTSGVATGANVLTF
NA TRBJ2-5 TRBV29-1 NA TGCAGCGCCCACAGGGTTGAGACCCAGTACTTC CSAHRVETQYF
TRBD1 TRBJ1-2 TRBV27 NA TGTGCCAGCAGTGCCCGGGACAGGGCGAACTATGGCTACACCTTC CASSARDRANYGYTF
NA TRBJ2-7 TRBV5-6 NA TGTGCCAGCAGCTTGGGGACACCCTTCTACGAGCAGTACTTC CASSLGTPFYEQYF
NA TRBJ2-7 TRBV30 NA TGTGCCTGGAGTCGTAACTACGAGCAGTACTTC CAWSRNYEQYF
NA TRBJ2-5 TRBV4-2 NA TGTGCCAGCAGCCCCGCCGTGGGGACTCAAGAGACCCAGTACTTC CASSPAVGTQETQYF
TRBD1 TRBJ2-5 TRBV9 once TGTGCCAGCAGACCCTCGGGACAGGGGATGGAGACCCAGTACTTC CASRPSGQGMETQYF
NA TRBJ1-2 TRBV5-4 few TGTGCCAGCAGCGTGCAGAAAAACTATGGCTACACCTTC CASSVQKNYGYTF
NA TRBJ2-2 TRBV5-4 NA TGTGCCAGCAGCGGAAGGGGCATTGGCGCCGGGGAGCTGTTTTTT CASSGRGIGAGELFF
NA TRBJ1-4 TRBV19 once TGTGCCAGTAGTGGGCAGGTGAATGAAAAACTGTTTTTT CASSGQVNEKLFF
TRBD2 TRBJ2-5 TRBV5-1 few TGCGCCAGCAGCTCGGGACTAGCGGGATGGGGAGAGACCCAGTACTTC CASSSGLAGWGETQYF
NA TRBJ2-7 TRBV9 NA TGTGCCAGCAGCGCGGGCGGGGCCCCTATAAGGGAGCAGTACTTC CASSAGGAPIREQYF
NA TRBJ1-5 TRBV19 few TGTGCCAGTAGTATGGGGGCGGACCTATCGCCCCAGCATTTT CASSMGADLSPQHF
NA TRBJ1-1 TRBV5-1 NA TGCGCCAGCAGCTCACCACAAGTATCTGAAGCTTTCTTT CASSSPQVSEAFF
TRBD2 TRBJ2-7 TRBV4-3 NA TGCGCCAGCAGCCAAGGGGGGGGAGCCCTTTACGAGCAGTACTTC CASSQGGGALYEQYF
TRBD1 TRBJ1-1 TRBV29-1 NA TGCAGCGTTATGAGGGGACAGGGAACCCTGAACACTGAAGCTTTCTTT CSVMRGQGTLNTEAFF
NA TRBJ2-1 TRBV3-1/TRBV3-2 NA TGTGCCAGCAGCCAATCCGGACACCTCAATGAGCAGTTCTTC CASSQSGHLNEQFF
TRBD2 TRBJ2-3 TRBV3-1/TRBV3-2 once TGTGCCAGCAGCCAAGAGTTAGCGGGAGGTGGTACAGATACGCAGTATTTT CASSQELAGGGTDTQYF